This T cell receptor beta chain was retrieved from a study of blood T cell repertoires in COVID-19. Only a few counts were recorded for this clone. There are 16 residues in the CDR3. The V end lost 1 base, the J end lost 4 bases, and 17 bases lay between the germline ends. Germline CDR1 and CDR2: LGHDT and YNNKEL (reference sequence). The protocol was immunoSEQ multiplex PCR, while the TCRdb copy is restricted to in-frame clones and leaves out a portion. Of under 50,000 clones in the sample, roughly 82% are singletons; the top ten hold 7% to 8.5%. This receptor was identified in a man aged 40-49 years with acute or convalescent COVID-19. Sequencing was performed on peripheral blood. This chain connects TRBV3-1 (or the pseudogene TRBV3-2) to TRBJ2-7; D may be TRBD1 (6 bases). CDR3 DNA sequence: TGTGCCAGCAGCCAAGTCAGGGGACCTCAATCTTACGAGCAGTACTTC. Protein: CASSQVRGPQSYEQYF.